A single sample gave rise to the 27 T cell receptor beta chains below, sequenced in a study of T-cell memory formation after mild COVID-19. Using its own MiXCR run on the 5' RACE reads, TCRdb lists one record per CDR3 protein. The sample lists over 40,000 distinct CDR3 sequences, more than 10% occurring once. Sequenced input: PBMCs or a T cell subset sorted from them (not recorded which). The receptors here all came from a man in his late teens or twenties who had mild COVID-19 (a few samples of this study predate the infection). Cell type and time point are not known.

This clonotype was observed at least ten times. The gene calls are TRBV25-1 and TRBJ2-3, with D uncertain. CDR3 length: 12 amino acids. Germline V gene data show CDR1 as MGHDK and CDR2 as SYGVNS. Deletions cut 2 bases from V and 4 bases from J, with 4 bases between. CDR3 DNA: TGTGCCAGCAGTGAACGGGCAGATACGCAGTATTTT. This translates into CASSERADTQYF.

The chain is built from TRBV20-1 and TRBJ1-2, with a tentative D call TRBD1 (5 bases). Trimming left V 3 bases short and J 8 bases short, with 13 bases between. The CDR3 covers 12 residues. Per germline, CDR1 DFQATT and CDR2 SNEGSKA (reference sequence). The CDR3 DNA is TGCAGTGCTAGCCGGGGGTCGGAAGGCTACACCTTC. It encodes CSASRGSEGYTF.

Ten or more counts support this clonotype. The chain joins TRBV9 to TRBJ2-7; no firm D call. This CDR3 region has 14 residues. Per the germline V gene, CDR1 is SGDLS and CDR2 is YYNGEE. V was cut by 0 bases and J by 7 bases, with 14 bases left in between. DNA of the CDR3: TGTGCCAGCAGCGTAGAGCCCAGGAGTGAGGAGCAGTACTTC. It translates to CASSVEPRSEEQYF.

This chain uses TRBV19 with TRBJ2-1, with a possible D match to TRBD1 (6 bases). The V gene's germline CDR1 is LNHDA and CDR2 SQIVND (reference sequence). V lost 5 bases, J lost 12 bases, and 17 bases lay in between. CDR3 length: 13 residues. CDR3 residues: CASSVGTLLTQFF. The CDR3 nucleotides are TGTGCCAGTAGTGTCGGGACACTACTTACGCAGTTCTTC.

The chain is built from TRBV20-1 and TRBJ2-3, with 7 bases lining up with TRBD1. Germline lookup yields CDR1 DFQATT and CDR2 SNEGSKA (reference sequence). With V trimmed by 3 bases and J by 4 bases, 7 bases remained unmatched. The CDR3 length is 14 residues. The CDR3 DNA follows: TGCAGTGCTAGGAGAACAGGGGTCGCAGATACGCAGTATTTT. It codes for CSARRTGVADTQYF.

This clonotype was seen only a few times. The chain employs TRBV6-6 and TRBJ1-5; D is ambiguous. The germline V gene has CDR1 MNHNY and CDR2 SVGAGI (reference sequence). This CDR3 has 12 residues. The germline V and J ends were trimmed by 4 bases and 5 bases, with 6 bases remaining between them. CDR3 nucleotide sequence: TGTGCCAGCAGTTCCGAAGATCAGCCCCAGCATTTT. Translated: CASSSEDQPQHF.

A remark on this clonotype: Sequence at one end of the junction differs from germline and may be a read error. The V and J genes are TRBV7-9 and TRBJ2-5; 8 nucleotides agree with TRBD2. The CDR3 runs to 12 residues. Germline V gene lookup returns CDR1 SEHNR and CDR2 FQNEAQ (reference sequence). CDR3: CASSLAGETQYF. DNA for the CDR3: TGTGCCAGCAGCCTAGCGGGAGAGACCCAGTACTTC.

The chain has TRBV7-3 and TRBJ2-5; 7 nucleotides match TRBD2. The CDR3 runs 15 residues. Trimming removed 1 base from V and 0 bases from J; junction bases left unmatched: 2. Looked up from germline, CDR1 is SGHTA and CDR2 is FQGTGA. For the CDR3, the DNA is TGTGCCAGCAGCTTAATGGGGGGGAACCAAGAGACCCAGTACTTC. Translated: CASSLMGGNQETQYF.

This chain links TRBV29-1 with TRBJ2-5; 7 bases align to TRBD2. Germline lookup yields CDR1 SQVTM and CDR2 ANQGSEA. The trim removed 4 bases at V and 4 bases at J, leaving 12 bases unmatched. The CDR3 has 15 amino acids. The CDR3 sequence: CSVAFWGGTGETQYF. The DNA for the CDR3 is TGCAGCGTTGCTTTTTGGGGAGGGACCGGAGAGACCCAGTACTTC. The complete variable domain, with remaining parts taken from reference TRBV29-1 and TRBJ2-5, reads SAVISQKPSRDICQRGTSLTIQCQVDSQVTMMFWYRQQPGQSLTLIATANQGSEATYESGFVIDKFPISRPNLTFSTLTVSNMSPEDSSIYLCSVAFWGGTGETQYFGPGTRLLVL.

This clonotype has at least ten counts. The V call is TRBV5-1, the J call TRBJ1-5; 11 bases fit TRBD1. Germline V gene data show CDR1 as SGHRS and CDR2 as YFSETQ. The trim removed 4 bases at V and 6 bases at J, leaving 6 bases unmatched. There are 15 residues in the CDR3. In nucleotides, the CDR3 is TGCGCCAGCAGCCCTGGACAGGGGGCAGGTCAGCCCCAGCATTTT. The encoded protein is CASSPGQGAGQPQHF.

This clonotype was seen a few times. V usage is TRBV6-2 or TRBV6-3 and J usage is TRBJ1-5; no clear D gene. Trimming cost V 6 bases and J 4 bases, with 10 bases left between them. In germline, CDR1 is MNHEY, CDR2 SVGEGT. The CDR3 totals 13 residues. CDR3 residues: CASRRGDNQPQHF. For the CDR3, the DNA is TGTGCCAGCAGAAGAGGAGATAATCAGCCCCAGCATTTT.

This clonotype showed up many times. CDR3 residues: CASSILAGGTYEQYV. The DNA of the CDR3 is TGTGCCAGCAGTATTCTAGCGGGGGGAACCTACGAGCAGTACGTC. The chain has TRBV7-2 and TRBJ2-7; 11 bases match TRBD2. The CDR3 spans 15 residues. The V and J ends lost 6 bases and 2 bases, in that order; junction bases with no gene match: 6. Germline V gives CDR1 SGHTA, CDR2 FQGNSA.

The chain links TRBV2 to TRBJ1-5; maybe TRBD1 (5 bases). The germline V gene encodes CDR1 SNHLY and CDR2 FYNNEI. This CDR3 has 14 amino acids. The V and J ends lost 7 bases and 5 bases respectively, with 15 bases between them. CDR3 sequence reads: CASTVGTEDQPQHF. The CDR3 DNA reads as TGTGCCAGCACCGTGGGGACGGAGGATCAGCCCCAGCATTTT.

This sequence joins TRBV6-2 or TRBV6-3 and TRBJ2-1, with D possibly TRBD1 on 6 matching bases. V was trimmed by 10 bases and J by 0 bases, leaving 13 bases between them. This CDR3 region has 14 residues. Germline-derived CDR1 and CDR2 are MNHEY and SVGEGT. The CDR3 nucleotides are TGTGCCACCAGGGGAGAAGTCTCCTACAATGAGCAGTTCTTC. Amino acid sequence: CATRGEVSYNEQFF.

This clonotype turned up a few times. The chain has TRBV12-3 or TRBV12-4 and TRBJ2-5, with 7 bases that match TRBD1. The length of the CDR3 is 14 residues. Trimming took 6 bases from V and 2 from J; bases not matched to a gene: 6. The CDR3 reads CASSTLDRQETQYF. For the CDR3, the DNA is TGTGCCAGCAGCACACTGGACAGGCAAGAGACCCAGTACTTC.

The rearrangement uses TRBV20-1 and TRBJ1-1, with D perhaps TRBD1 (6 bases). Germline-derived CDR1 and CDR2 are DFQATT and SNEGSKA (reference sequence). The V end was cut by 0 bases, the J end by 1 base, with 18 bases between. This CDR3 is built from 17 residues. The CDR3, as DNA: TGCAGTGCTAGAGATGACCTAGAACAGGGACCGAACACTGAAGCTTTCTTT. Amino acid sequence: CSARDDLEQGPNTEAFF.

This clonotype was counted only a few times. The rearrangement links TRBV5-1 to TRBJ2-3; 7 bases agree with TRBD1. CDR3 length: 14 amino acids. Unmatched junction bases numbered 5, after V lost 6 bases and J lost 1 base. CDR1 is SGHRS and CDR2 is YFSETQ in the germline V gene. The CDR3 loop is CASNSGQGTDTQYF. The CDR3 DNA sequence: TGCGCCAGCAACAGTGGACAGGGCACAGATACGCAGTATTTT.

This clonotype was detected only a few times. The J gene is TRBJ1-1, the V gene TRBV6-2 or TRBV6-3; D ambiguous. Trimming took off 5 bases at V and 4 bases at J, with 11 bases between the two ends. The CDR3 spans 13 residues. The germline gives CDR1 MNHEY, CDR2 SVGEGT. Here the CDR3 reads CASSHVALTEAFF. CDR3 DNA: TGTGCCAGCAGTCACGTGGCGCTCACTGAAGCTTTCTTT.

V and J are TRBV7-9 and TRBJ2-3; unclear D gene. V was cut by 10 bases and J by 4 bases, with 18 bases left in between. The CDR3 is 14 amino acids. Germline assignment: CDR1 SEHNR and CDR2 FQNEAQ (reference sequence). CDR3 protein: CATRHTSWADTQYF. CDR3 DNA sequence: TGTGCCACTCGACATACCTCTTGGGCAGATACGCAGTATTTT.

The chain couples TRBV7-9 to TRBJ2-7; D is ambiguous. Deletions cut 1 base from V and 5 bases from J, with 6 bases between. The CDR3 is made up of 12 amino acids. Germline values: CDR1 SEHNR, CDR2 FQNEAQ (reference sequence). The CDR3 coding sequence is TGTGCCAGCAGCTTAGATCTCAACGAGCAGTACTTC. It yields the protein CASSLDLNEQYF.

This clonotype was counted between two and nine times. The rearrangement joins TRBV18 to TRBJ2-3; unclear D gene. Trimming left V 1 base short and J 2 bases short, with 10 bases between. CDR3 length: 15 amino acids. CDR1 and CDR2 from the germline V gene are KGHSH and LQKENI. CDR3 sequence: CASSPRLTSTDTQYF. As DNA, the CDR3 is TGTGCCAGCTCACCACGTTTGACTTCCACAGATACGCAGTATTTT.

The table lists this clonotype with a few counts. The chain joins TRBV7-3 to TRBJ2-5, with 7 bases fitting TRBD1. The trim removed 5 bases at V and 4 bases at J, leaving 10 bases unmatched. Germline values: CDR1 SGHTA, CDR2 FQGTGA. This CDR3 is built from 15 residues. The DNA for the CDR3 is TGTGCCAGCAGCCCAACCGACAGGGTGGGAGAGACCCAGTACTTC. Translated: CASSPTDRVGETQYF.

This clonotype came up many times. CDR3 nucleotide sequence: TGTGCCAGCAGCTCGAGGTACGACGGGGGGTCCTACGAGCAGTACGTC. As protein: CASSSRYDGGSYEQYV. The chain carries TRBV5-5 and TRBJ2-7; 7 bases are shared with TRBD2. Germline loops: CDR1 SGHKS, CDR2 YYEKEE (reference sequence). The CDR3 is 16 residues long. V shed 3 bases, J shed 1 base, and the junction held 10 bases outside the gene matches.

This rearrangement joins TRBV3-1 to TRBJ1-3, with 7 positions matching TRBD1. Trimming cost V 6 bases and J 2 bases; bases outside gene matches: 7. The germline CDR1 and CDR2 sequences are LGHDT and YNNKEL (reference sequence). The CDR3 consists of 15 residues. This CDR3 reads CASSQTGHAGNTIYF. Here the CDR3 DNA reads TGTGCCAGCAGTCAGACAGGGCATGCTGGAAACACCATATATTTT.

This clonotype was counted many times. V usage is TRBV10-3 and J usage is TRBJ2-6, with D possibly TRBD1 on 5 matching bases. Germline V gene sequence: CDR1 ENHRY, CDR2 SYGVKD. The ends were cut back, 6 bases at V and 0 bases at J, with 12 bases in the middle. This CDR3 spans 16 amino acids. This chain's CDR3 is CAIRPTESSGANVLTF. CDR3 in DNA: TGTGCCATCAGACCGACAGAAAGCTCTGGGGCCAACGTCCTGACTTTC.

This clonotype was found many times. The chain is built from TRBV5-1 and TRBJ2-3; 8 positions match TRBD1. This CDR3 is 15 amino acids long. Losses at the gene ends were 4 bases for V and 4 bases for J; bases not matched to a gene: 8. The germline V gene has CDR1 SGHRS and CDR2 YFSETQ. CDR3 bases: TGCGCCAGCAGCCTACAGGGGGTTGGACCAGATACGCAGTATTTT. It specifies CASSLQGVGPDTQYF.

This clonotype was detected a few times. The chain has TRBV19 and TRBJ2-3; 9 bases are a match to TRBD2. CDR1 is LNHDA, CDR2 SQIVND, per germline (reference sequence). J gave up 2 bases and V 7 bases, and 7 bases lay outside the gene matches. This CDR3 is 15 amino acids long. CDR3 coding DNA: TGTGCCAGTACGGATAGCGGGAGATACACAGATACGCAGTATTTT. Translated, it gives CASTDSGRYTDTQYF.